This T cell receptor beta chain was sequenced for a study of OX40 agonist ivuxolimab in advanced cancers. Study in general: Mean age 60 years, range roughly 23 to 79; just over 80% male.

Some clones are missing from TCRdb's copy, which holds only in-frame ones; the method was immunoSEQ multiplex PCR. The data hold approximately 82,000 clones, with over 85% observed a single time. Trimming pared 0 bases from V and 0 bases from J, leaving 6 bases between. CDR3 size: 14 residues. CDR1 and CDR2 (germline): SGHRS, YFSETQ. Concerning this clone: Other DNA sequences in this sample translate to the same CDR3.

The genes are TRBV5-1 and TRBJ1-1; D is ambiguous. The material sequenced was CD4+ or CD8+ T cells sorted from blood, taken in a trial of the OX40 agonist ivuxolimab. The receptor was derived from an adult with an advanced solid tumor such as melanoma, head and neck, liver or kidney cancer. CDR3 sequence reads: CASSLGQMNTEAFF. CDR3 sequence (DNA): TGCGCCAGCAGCTTGGGGCAGATGAACACTGAAGCTTTCTTT.